Listed here is a single T cell receptor beta chain. Its antigen is undetermined. These data belong to a study of response to subunit inactivated influenza vaccine. Study-level points and caveats: Few additional T cells are recruited per seasonal influenza vaccination, authors suggested.

The CDR3 runs to 12 residues. Germline assignment: CDR1 SQVTM and CDR2 ANQGSEA. V lost 1 base to trimming and J lost 7 bases; unmatched junction nucleotides: 0. TCRdb re-analysed the RT-PCR reads in MiXCR, keeping a single row per CDR3 protein. There are about 570,000 distinct CDR3 sequences in the sample; approximately 10% occur only once, and more than 8.5% lies in the top ten. The V gene is TRBV29-1, the J gene TRBJ2-1, with TRBD1 matching over 8 bases. Sequencing was performed on PBMCs from blood, taken on the day of vaccination. The receptor was isolated from a man over 45 who received an inactivated influenza vaccine. The CDR3 nucleotides are TGCAGCGTTGAAGGGACAGGGAATGAGCAGTTCTTC. This gives the protein CSVEGTGNEQFF.